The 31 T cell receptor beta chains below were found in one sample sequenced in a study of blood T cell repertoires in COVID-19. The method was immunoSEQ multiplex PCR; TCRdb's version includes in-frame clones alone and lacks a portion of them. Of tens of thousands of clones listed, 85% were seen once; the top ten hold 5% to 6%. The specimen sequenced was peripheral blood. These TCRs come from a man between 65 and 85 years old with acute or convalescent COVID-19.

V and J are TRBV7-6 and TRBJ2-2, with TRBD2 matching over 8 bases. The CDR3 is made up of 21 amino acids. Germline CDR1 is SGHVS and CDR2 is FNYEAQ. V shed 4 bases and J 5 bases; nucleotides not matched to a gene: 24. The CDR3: CASSSRPGGGPEGWRTGELFF. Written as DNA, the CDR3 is TGTGCCAGCAGCTCCCGTCCCGGGGGGGGGCCGGAGGGCTGGAGAACCGGGGAGCTGTTTTTT.

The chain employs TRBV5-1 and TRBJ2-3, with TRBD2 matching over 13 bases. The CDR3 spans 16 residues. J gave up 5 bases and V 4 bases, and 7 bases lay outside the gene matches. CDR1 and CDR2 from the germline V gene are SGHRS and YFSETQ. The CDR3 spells CASSLPLAGGRDTQYF. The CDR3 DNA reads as TGCGCCAGCAGCCTACCACTAGCGGGGGGGCGAGATACGCAGTATTTT.

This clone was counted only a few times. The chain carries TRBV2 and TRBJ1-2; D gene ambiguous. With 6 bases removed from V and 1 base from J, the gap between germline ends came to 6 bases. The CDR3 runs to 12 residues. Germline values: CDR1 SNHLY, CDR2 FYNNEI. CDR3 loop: CASRADNYGYTF. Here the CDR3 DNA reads TGTGCCAGCAGGGCCGATAACTATGGCTACACCTTC.

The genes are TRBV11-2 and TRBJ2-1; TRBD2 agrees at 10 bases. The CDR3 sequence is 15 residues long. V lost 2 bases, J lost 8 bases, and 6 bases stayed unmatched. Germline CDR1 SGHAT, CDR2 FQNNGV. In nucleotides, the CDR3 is TGTGCCAGCAGCTTATGGAGCGGGGGGGCCGATGAGCAGTTCTTC. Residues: CASSLWSGGADEQFF.

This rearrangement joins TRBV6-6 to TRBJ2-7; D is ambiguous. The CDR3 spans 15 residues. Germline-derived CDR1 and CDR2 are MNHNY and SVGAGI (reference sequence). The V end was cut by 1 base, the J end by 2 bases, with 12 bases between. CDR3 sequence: CASSYYGDLTYEQYF. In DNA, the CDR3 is TGTGCCAGCAGTTACTACGGAGACCTTACCTACGAGCAGTACTTC.

CDR3 protein: CASYAPRDTEAFF. CDR3 bases: TGTGCCAGCTATGCGCCGAGGGACACTGAAGCTTTCTTT. The chain combines TRBV28 with TRBJ1-1; D remains unclear. V lost 8 bases, J lost 3 bases, and 13 bases lay in between. The V gene's germline CDR1 is MDHEN and CDR2 SYDVKM. The CDR3 runs to 13 residues.

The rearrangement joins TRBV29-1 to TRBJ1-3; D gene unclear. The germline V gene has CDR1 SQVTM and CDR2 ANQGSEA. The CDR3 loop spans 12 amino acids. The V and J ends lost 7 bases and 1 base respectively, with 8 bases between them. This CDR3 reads CSGGDSGNTIYF. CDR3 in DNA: TGCAGCGGAGGTGATTCTGGAAACACCATATATTTT.

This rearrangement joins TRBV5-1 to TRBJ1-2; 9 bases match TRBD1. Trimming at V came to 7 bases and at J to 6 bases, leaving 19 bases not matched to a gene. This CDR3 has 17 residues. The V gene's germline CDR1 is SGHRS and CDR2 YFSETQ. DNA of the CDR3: TGCGCCAGCCAAACAATCCCTCCGGGACAGGGAGTCCATGGCTACACCTTC. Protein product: CASQTIPPGQGVHGYTF. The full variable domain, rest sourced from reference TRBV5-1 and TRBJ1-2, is KAGVTQTPRYLIKTRGQQVTLSCSPISGHRSVSWYQQTPGQGLQFLFEYFSETQRNKGNFPGRFSGRQFSNSRSEMNVSTLELGDSALYLCASQTIPPGQGVHGYTFGSGTRLTVV.

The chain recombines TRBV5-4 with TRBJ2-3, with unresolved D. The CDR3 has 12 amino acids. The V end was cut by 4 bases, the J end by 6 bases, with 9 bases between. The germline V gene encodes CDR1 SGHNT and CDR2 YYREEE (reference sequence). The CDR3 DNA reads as TGTGCCAGCAGCAAATTAGAGGATACGCAGTATTTT. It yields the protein CASSKLEDTQYF. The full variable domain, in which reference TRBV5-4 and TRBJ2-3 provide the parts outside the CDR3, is ETGVTQSPTHLIKTRGQQVTLRCSSQSGHNTVSWYQQALGQGPQFIFQYYREEENGRGNFPPRFSGLQFPNYSSELNVNALELDDSALYLCASSKLEDTQYFGPGTRLTVL.

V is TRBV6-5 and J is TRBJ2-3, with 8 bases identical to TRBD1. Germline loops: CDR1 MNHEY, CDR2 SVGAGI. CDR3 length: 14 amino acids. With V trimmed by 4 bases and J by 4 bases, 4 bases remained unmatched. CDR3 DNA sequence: TGTGCCAGCAGTTGGGGACAGGCGGCAGATACGCAGTATTTT. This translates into CASSWGQAADTQYF.

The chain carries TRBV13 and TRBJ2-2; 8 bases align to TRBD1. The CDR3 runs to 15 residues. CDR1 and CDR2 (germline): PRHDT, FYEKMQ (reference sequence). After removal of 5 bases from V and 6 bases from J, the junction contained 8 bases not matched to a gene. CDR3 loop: CASSTRDRRAGELFF. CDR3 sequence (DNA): TGTGCCAGCAGCACTAGGGACAGGAGGGCCGGGGAGCTGTTTTTT.

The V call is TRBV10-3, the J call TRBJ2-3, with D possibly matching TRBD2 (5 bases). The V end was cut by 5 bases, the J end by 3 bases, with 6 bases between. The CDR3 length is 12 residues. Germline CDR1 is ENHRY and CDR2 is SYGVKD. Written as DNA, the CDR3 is TGTGCCATCAGTAGCGGAACAGATACGCAGTATTTT. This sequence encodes CAISSGTDTQYF.

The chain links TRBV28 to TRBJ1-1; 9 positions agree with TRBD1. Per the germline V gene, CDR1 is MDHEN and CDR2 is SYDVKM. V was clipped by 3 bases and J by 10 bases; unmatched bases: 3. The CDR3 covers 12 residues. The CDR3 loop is CASSLETGGAFF. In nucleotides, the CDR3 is TGTGCCAGCAGTTTGGAGACAGGGGGAGCTTTCTTT.

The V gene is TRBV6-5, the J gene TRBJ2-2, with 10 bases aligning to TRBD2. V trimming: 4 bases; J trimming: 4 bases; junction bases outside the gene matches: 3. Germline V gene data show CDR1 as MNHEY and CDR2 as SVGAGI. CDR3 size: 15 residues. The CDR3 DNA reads TGTGCCAGCAGTTTGGGACTAGCGCCCACCGGGGAGCTGTTTTTT. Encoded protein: CASSLGLAPTGELFF.

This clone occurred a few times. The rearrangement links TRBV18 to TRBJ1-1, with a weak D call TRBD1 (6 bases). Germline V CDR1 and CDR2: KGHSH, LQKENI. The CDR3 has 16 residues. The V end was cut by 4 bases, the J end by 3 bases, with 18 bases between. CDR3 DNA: TGTGCCAGCTCACTGCGAGGCGGGGGCGCTGACACTGAAGCTTTCTTT. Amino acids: CASSLRGGGADTEAFF.

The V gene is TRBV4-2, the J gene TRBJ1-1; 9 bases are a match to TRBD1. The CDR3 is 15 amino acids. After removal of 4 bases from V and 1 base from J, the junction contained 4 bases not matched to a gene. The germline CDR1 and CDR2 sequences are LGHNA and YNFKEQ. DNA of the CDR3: TGTGCCAGCAGCCTCCCGACAGGGGGGAACACTGAAGCTTTCTTT. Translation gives CASSLPTGGNTEAFF.

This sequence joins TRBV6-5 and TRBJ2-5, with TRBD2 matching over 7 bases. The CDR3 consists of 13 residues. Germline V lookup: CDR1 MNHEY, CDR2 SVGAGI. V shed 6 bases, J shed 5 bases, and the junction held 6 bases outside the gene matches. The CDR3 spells CASSRLARETQYF. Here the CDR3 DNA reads TGTGCCAGCAGCAGACTAGCCCGTGAGACCCAGTACTTC.

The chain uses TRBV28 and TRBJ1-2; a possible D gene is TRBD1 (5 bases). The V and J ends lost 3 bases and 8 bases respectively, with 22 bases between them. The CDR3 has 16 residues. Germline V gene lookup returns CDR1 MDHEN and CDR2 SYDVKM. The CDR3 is CASSFSNNHRGEGYTF. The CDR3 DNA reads TGTGCCAGCAGTTTCTCTAATAACCATAGGGGTGAGGGCTACACCTTC.

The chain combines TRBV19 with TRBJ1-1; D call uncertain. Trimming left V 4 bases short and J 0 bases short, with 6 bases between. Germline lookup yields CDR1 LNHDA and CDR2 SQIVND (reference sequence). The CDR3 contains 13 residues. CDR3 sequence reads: CASSNRLNTEAFF. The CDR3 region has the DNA TGTGCCAGTAGTAATCGTCTGAACACTGAAGCTTTCTTT.

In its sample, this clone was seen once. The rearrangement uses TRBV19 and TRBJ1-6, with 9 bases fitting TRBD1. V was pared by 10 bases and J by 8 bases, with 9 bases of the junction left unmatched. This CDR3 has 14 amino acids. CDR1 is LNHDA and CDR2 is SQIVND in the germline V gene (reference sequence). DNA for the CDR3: TGTGCCACCCAGACAGGGGGTGGGGATTCACCCCTCCACTTT. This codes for CATQTGGGDSPLHF.

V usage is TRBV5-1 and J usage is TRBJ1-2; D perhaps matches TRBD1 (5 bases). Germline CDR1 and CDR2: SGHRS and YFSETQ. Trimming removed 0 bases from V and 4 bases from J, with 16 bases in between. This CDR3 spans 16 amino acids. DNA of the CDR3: TGCGCCAGCAGCTTGGTGCCTGAGACAGTATCCTATGGCTACACCTTC. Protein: CASSLVPETVSYGYTF.

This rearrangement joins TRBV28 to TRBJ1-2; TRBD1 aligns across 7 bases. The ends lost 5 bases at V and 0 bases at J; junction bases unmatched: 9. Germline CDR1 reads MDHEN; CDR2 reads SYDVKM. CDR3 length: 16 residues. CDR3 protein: CASSPGGTEANYGYTF. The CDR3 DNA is TGTGCCAGCAGTCCGGGCGGGACAGAAGCTAACTATGGCTACACCTTC.

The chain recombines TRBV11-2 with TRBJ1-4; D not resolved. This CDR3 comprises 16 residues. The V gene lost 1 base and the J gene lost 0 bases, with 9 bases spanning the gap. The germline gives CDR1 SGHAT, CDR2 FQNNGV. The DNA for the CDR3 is TGTGCCAGCAGCTTAGGCGCGGGAGCAACTAATGAAAAACTGTTTTTT. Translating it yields CASSLGAGATNEKLFF.

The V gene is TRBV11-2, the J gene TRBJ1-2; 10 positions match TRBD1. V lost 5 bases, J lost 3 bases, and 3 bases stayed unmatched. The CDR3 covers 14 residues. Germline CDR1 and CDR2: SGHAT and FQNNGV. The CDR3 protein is CASSPGTGDYGYTF. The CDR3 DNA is TGTGCCAGCAGCCCTGGGACAGGGGACTATGGCTACACCTTC.

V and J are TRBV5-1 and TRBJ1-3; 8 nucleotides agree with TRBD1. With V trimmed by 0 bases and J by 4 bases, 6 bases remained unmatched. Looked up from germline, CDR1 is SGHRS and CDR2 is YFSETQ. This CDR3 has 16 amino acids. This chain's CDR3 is CASSLGPGGSGNTIYF. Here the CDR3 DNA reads TGCGCCAGCAGCTTGGGGCCAGGGGGCTCAGGAAACACCATATATTTT.

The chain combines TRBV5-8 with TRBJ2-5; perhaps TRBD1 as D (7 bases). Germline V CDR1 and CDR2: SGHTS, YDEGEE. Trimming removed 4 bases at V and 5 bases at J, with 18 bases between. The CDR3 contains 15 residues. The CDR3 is CASSPRRGRGETQYF. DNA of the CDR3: TGTGCCAGCAGCCCGAGGAGGGGGCGCGGGGAGACCCAGTACTTC. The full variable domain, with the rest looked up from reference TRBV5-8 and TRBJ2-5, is EAGVTQSPTHLIKTRGQQATLRCSPISGHTSVYWYQQALGLGLQFLLWYDEGEERNRGNFPPRFSGRQFPNYSSELNVNALELEDSALYLCASSPRRGRGETQYFGPGTRLLVL.

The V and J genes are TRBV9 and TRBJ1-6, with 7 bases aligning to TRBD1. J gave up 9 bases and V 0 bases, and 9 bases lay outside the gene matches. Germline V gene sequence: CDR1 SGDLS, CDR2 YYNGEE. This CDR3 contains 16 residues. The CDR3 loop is CASSVGLGQRASPLHF. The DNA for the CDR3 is TGTGCCAGCAGCGTAGGTCTGGGACAGAGGGCTTCACCCCTCCACTTT.

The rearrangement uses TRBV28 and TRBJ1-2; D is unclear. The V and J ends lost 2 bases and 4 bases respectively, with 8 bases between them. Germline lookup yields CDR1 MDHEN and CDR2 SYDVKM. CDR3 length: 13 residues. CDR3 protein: CASSLAGPYGYTF. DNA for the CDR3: TGTGCCAGCAGTTTAGCGGGCCCCTATGGCTACACCTTC.

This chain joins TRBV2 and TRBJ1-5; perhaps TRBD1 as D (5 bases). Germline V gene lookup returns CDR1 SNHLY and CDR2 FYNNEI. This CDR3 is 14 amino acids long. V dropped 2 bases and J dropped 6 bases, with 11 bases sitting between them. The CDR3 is CASSEWAGSQPQHF. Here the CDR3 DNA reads TGTGCCAGCAGTGAATGGGCAGGGTCTCAGCCCCAGCATTTT.

CDR3 in amino acids: CSASLAGGRSYNEQFF. The DNA of the CDR3 is TGCAGTGCTAGTTTAGCGGGGGGCCGCTCCTACAATGAGCAGTTCTTC. The chain carries TRBV20-1 and TRBJ2-1; TRBD2 matches 10 bases. The junction had 5 bases not matched to a gene; V was cut back by 3 bases and J by 0 bases. CDR1 and CDR2 (germline): DFQATT, SNEGSKA (reference sequence). The CDR3 runs 16 residues.

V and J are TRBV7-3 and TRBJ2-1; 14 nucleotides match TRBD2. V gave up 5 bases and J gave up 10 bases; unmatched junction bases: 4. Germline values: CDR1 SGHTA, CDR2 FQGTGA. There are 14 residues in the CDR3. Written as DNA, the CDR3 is TGTGCCAGCAGCACAGGACTAGCGGGGGGAGAGCAGTTCTTC. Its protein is CASSTGLAGGEQFF.